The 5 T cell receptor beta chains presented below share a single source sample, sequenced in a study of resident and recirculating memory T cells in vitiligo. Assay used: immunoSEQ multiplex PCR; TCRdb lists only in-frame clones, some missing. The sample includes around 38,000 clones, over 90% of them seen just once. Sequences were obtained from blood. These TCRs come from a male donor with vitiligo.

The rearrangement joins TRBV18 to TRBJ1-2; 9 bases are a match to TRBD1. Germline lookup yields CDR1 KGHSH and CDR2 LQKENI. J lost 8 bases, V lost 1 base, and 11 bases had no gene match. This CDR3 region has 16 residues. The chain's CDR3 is CASSPLGQGFGSGYTF. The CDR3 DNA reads TGTGCCAGCTCACCACTGGGACAGGGCTTTGGGTCAGGCTACACCTTC.

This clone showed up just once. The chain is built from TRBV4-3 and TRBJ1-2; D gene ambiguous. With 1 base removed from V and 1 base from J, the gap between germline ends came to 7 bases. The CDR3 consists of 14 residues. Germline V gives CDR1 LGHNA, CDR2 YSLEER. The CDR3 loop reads CASSQVLSNYGYTF. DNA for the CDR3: TGCGCCAGCAGCCAAGTTCTGAGTAACTATGGCTACACCTTC.

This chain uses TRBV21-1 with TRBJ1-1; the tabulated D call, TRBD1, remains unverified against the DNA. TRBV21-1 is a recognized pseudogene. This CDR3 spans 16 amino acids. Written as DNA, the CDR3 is TGTGCCAGCAGCAAAGACAGCAGGTGCTTGAACACTGAAGCTTTCTTT. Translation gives CASSKDSRCLNTEAFF.

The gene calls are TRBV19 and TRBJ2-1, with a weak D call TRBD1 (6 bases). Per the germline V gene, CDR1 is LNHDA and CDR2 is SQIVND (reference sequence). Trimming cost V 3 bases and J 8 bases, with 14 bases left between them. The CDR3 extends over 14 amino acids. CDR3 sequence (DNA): TGTGCCAGTAGTATGGCCCAAGGGGGTCATGAGCAGTTCTTC. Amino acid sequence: CASSMAQGGHEQFF.

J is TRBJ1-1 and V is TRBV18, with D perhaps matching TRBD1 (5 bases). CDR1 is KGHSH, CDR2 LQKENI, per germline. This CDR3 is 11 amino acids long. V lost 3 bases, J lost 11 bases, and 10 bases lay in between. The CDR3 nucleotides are TGTGCCAGCTCACCTGGCGGGGGGGCTTTCTTT. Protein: CASSPGGGAFF.